This paragraph covers one T cell receptor beta chain sequence. The read ends 3 residues early relative to the CDR3; the germline J gene fills the gap. Here immunoSEQ multiplex PCR was the method, and the copy in TCRdb shows in-frame clones only, minus some. Recorded for this sample: 20,000 to 25,000 clones. This specimen belongs to a study of T cells in women clearing cervical HPV infection. With 5 bases removed from V and 4 bases from J, the gap between germline ends came to 21 bases. This CDR3 has 16 residues. Germline CDR1 and CDR2: MDHEN and SYDVKM. This sequence originates from a woman between 18 and 70 years old with a cervical HPV16 infection that either progressed to CIN3+ or cleared (not recorded which). The rearrangement links TRBV28 to TRBJ2-7; TRBD1 or TRBD2 may be the D gene (5 bases each). Material: blood buffy coat. This CDR3 reads CASSPPRQGSGYEQYF. Incomplete CDR3 DNA: TGTGCCAGCAGTCCCCCCCGGCAGGGTTCGGGATACGAG.